One and the same sample provided the 13 T cell receptor beta chains below, sequenced in a study of OX40 agonist ivuxolimab in advanced cancers. Sequenced by immunoSEQ multiplex PCR; TCRdb stores in-frame clones only, minus some. The table has some 70,000 clones, around 83% seen once. The material was CD4+ or CD8+ T cells sorted from blood, obtained in a trial of the OX40 agonist ivuxolimab. These receptors originate from an adult with an advanced solid tumor such as melanoma, head and neck, liver or kidney cancer.

V gene TRBV19 combines with J gene TRBJ2-2; no definite D call. The CDR3 loop spans 16 amino acids. The germline V gene encodes CDR1 LNHDA and CDR2 SQIVND (reference sequence). Trimming took off 7 bases at V and 2 bases at J, with 17 bases between the two ends. CDR3 in DNA: TGTGCCAGTACAATTGAAGGAAAGGGAAACACCGGGGAGCTGTTTTTT. This codes for CASTIEGKGNTGELFF.

V is TRBV2 and J is TRBJ2-5; TRBD1 matches 7 bases. The CDR3 loop spans 14 amino acids. V was pared by 6 bases and J by 1 base, with 5 bases of the junction left unmatched. Germline V CDR1 and CDR2: SNHLY, FYNNEI. The CDR3 loop reads CASRADRAQETQYF. CDR3 DNA: TGTGCCAGCAGAGCCGACAGGGCCCAAGAGACCCAGTACTTC.

This chain links TRBV5-1 with TRBJ2-7; TRBD2 matches at 12 bases. With 1 base clipped from V and 5 bases from J, the junction kept 10 bases outside the gene matches. CDR3 length: 17 residues. The germline gives CDR1 SGHRS, CDR2 YFSETQ. The CDR3 reads CASSLRFLAGGRNEQYF. In nucleotides, the CDR3 is TGCGCCAGCAGCTTGCGGTTCCTAGCGGGGGGGCGGAACGAGCAGTACTTC.

The chain employs TRBV19 and TRBJ1-6; 10 positions agree with TRBD1. The CDR3 is 15 residues long. Germline trimming cut 4 bases from V and 6 bases from J; bases unmatched to any gene: 3. Germline lookup yields CDR1 LNHDA and CDR2 SQIVND (reference sequence). The DNA of the CDR3 is TGTGCCAGTAGTACAGACAGGGGGCCTAATTCACCCCTCCACTTT. Its protein product is CASSTDRGPNSPLHF. Using reference TRBV19 and TRBJ1-6 for the parts outside the CDR3, the full variable domain is DGGITQSPKYLFRKEGQNVTLSCEQNLNHDAMYWYRQDPGQGLRLIYYSQIVNDFQKGDIAEGYSVSREKKESFPLTVTSAQKNPTAFYLCASSTDRGPNSPLHFGNGTRLTVT.

The chain couples TRBV18 to TRBJ2-3, with D unclear. The CDR3 contains 14 residues. Germline CDR1 reads KGHSH; CDR2 reads LQKENI. V dropped 4 bases and J dropped 2 bases, with 10 bases sitting between them. The CDR3 reads CASSQNPYTDTQYF. DNA for the CDR3: TGTGCCAGCTCACAAAATCCGTACACAGATACGCAGTATTTT.

This chain joins TRBV4-1 and TRBJ2-1; D not certain. This CDR3 is 12 amino acids long. V lost 0 bases and J lost 11, with 8 bases in between. CDR1 and CDR2 from the germline V gene are MGHRA and YSYEKL. The CDR3 sequence is CASSQDRKQQFF. The CDR3 DNA sequence: TGCGCCAGCAGCCAAGACCGGAAACAGCAGTTCTTC.

The V gene is TRBV14, the J gene TRBJ1-2; no clear D gene. Germline V gene lookup returns CDR1 SGHDN and CDR2 FVKESK. V lost 6 bases and J 4 bases, leaving 33 bases between the germline ends. The CDR3 is made up of 20 amino acids. CDR3 in amino acids: CASSHPRELPTVRMGYGYTF. Here the CDR3 DNA reads TGTGCCAGCAGTCACCCAAGGGAACTGCCCACAGTGAGGATGGGCTATGGCTACACCTTC.

The chain joins TRBV28 to TRBJ2-1, with TRBD1 matching 7 bases. V dropped 10 bases and J dropped 0; count of bases not matched to a gene: 6. This CDR3 is built from 14 residues. In germline, CDR1 is MDHEN, CDR2 SYDVKM. DNA for the CDR3: TGTGCCACCAGGGGGTCGAGCTCCTACAATGAGCAGTTCTTC. It is translated as CATRGSSSYNEQFF. The entire variable domain, with the rest obtained from reference TRBV28 and TRBJ2-1, is as follows: DVKVTQSSRYLVKRTGEKVFLECVQDMDHENMFWYRQDPGLGLRLIYFSYDVKMKEKGDIPEGYSVSREKKERFSLILESASTNQTSMYLCATRGSSSYNEQFFGPGTRLTVL.

The chain uses TRBV2 and TRBJ1-4; 11 nucleotides line up with TRBD1. CDR1 SNHLY and CDR2 FYNNEI come from the germline V gene. J lost 0 bases, V lost 6 bases, and 3 bases had no gene match. The CDR3 extends over 16 amino acids. The CDR3 here is CASRRTGGTTNEKLFF. The CDR3 coding sequence is TGTGCCAGCAGAAGGACAGGGGGCACAACTAATGAAAAACTGTTTTTT. The variable domain in full, completed from reference TRBV2 and TRBJ1-4, reads EPEVTQTPSHQVTQMGQEVILRCVPISNHLYFYWYRQILGQKVEFLVSFYNNEISEKSEIFDDQFSVERPDGSNFTLKIRSTKLEDSAMYFCASRRTGGTTNEKLFFGSGTQLSVL.

The chain links TRBV4-2 to TRBJ2-1; 7 bases agree with TRBD1. The germline CDR1 and CDR2 sequences are LGHNA and YNFKEQ. The ends lost 0 bases at V and 0 bases at J; junction bases unmatched: 5. CDR3 length: 17 amino acids. CDR3 loop: CASSQEVRGSSYNEQFF. Here the CDR3 DNA reads TGTGCCAGCAGCCAAGAAGTCAGGGGGAGCTCCTACAATGAGCAGTTCTTC.

J is TRBJ2-1 and V is TRBV19, with unresolved D. The germline CDR1 and CDR2 sequences are LNHDA and SQIVND (reference sequence). The V end lost 1 base, the J end lost 7 bases, and 2 bases lay between the germline ends. CDR3 size: 11 residues. CDR3 protein: CASSIVNEQFF. CDR3 sequence (DNA): TGTGCCAGTAGTATAGTTAATGAGCAGTTCTTC.

The chain employs TRBV18 and TRBJ1-5; a weak D match, TRBD1 (6 bases). CDR1 KGHSH and CDR2 LQKENI come from the germline V gene. CDR3 length: 15 residues. Deletions cut 4 bases from V and 5 bases from J, with 15 bases between. In DNA, the CDR3 is TGTGCCAGCTCACAAGGGGGGGGTGTCGATCAGCCCCAGCATTTT. Encoded protein: CASSQGGGVDQPQHF.

A single count supports this clone. V usage is TRBV6-1 and J usage is TRBJ2-1; 15 bases fit TRBD2. Per the germline V gene, CDR1 is MNHNS and CDR2 is SASEGT. This CDR3 is 16 amino acids long. The V and J ends lost 3 bases and 9 bases, in that order; junction bases with no gene match: 6. CDR3 in DNA: TGTGCCAGCAGTGAGCGGACTAGCGGGGGGGTAGGTGAGCAGTTCTTC. Residues: CASSERTSGGVGEQFF.